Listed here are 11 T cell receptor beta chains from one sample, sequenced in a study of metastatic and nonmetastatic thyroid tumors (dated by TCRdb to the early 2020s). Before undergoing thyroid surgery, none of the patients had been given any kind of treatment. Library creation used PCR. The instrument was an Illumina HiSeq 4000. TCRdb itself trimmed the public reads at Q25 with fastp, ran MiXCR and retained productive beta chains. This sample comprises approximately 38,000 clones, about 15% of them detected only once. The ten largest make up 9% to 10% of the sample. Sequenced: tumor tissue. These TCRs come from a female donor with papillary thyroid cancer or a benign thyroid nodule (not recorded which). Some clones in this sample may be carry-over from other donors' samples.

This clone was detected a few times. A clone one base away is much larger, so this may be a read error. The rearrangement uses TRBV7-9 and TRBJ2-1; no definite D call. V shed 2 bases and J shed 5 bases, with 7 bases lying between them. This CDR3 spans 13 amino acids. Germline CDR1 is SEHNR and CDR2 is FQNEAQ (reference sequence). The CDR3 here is CASSLWADNEQFF. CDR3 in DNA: TGTGCCAGCAGCTTATGGGCTGACAATGAGCAGTTCTTC.

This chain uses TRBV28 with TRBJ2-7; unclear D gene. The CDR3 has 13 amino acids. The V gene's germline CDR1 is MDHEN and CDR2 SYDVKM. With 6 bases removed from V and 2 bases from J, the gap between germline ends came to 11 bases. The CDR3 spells CASRPRGTYEQYF. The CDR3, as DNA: TGTGCCAGCAGGCCCCGAGGAACCTACGAGCAGTACTTC.

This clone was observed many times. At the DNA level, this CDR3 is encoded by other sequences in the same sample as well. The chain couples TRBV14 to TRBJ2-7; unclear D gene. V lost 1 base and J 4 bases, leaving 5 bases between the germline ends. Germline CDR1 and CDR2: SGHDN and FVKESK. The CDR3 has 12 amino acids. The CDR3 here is CASSQGGYEQYF. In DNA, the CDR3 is TGTGCCAGCAGCCAAGGAGGTTACGAGCAGTACTTC.

CDR3 residues: CASSQEYGPPYTDTQYF. CDR3 in DNA: TGTGCCAGCAGCCAGGAGTACGGGCCGCCTTACACAGATACGCAGTATTTT. The rearrangement joins TRBV4-2 to TRBJ2-3, with D uncertain. Trimming stripped 3 bases from V and 2 bases from J, with 18 bases between. Germline V lookup: CDR1 LGHNA, CDR2 YNFKEQ. The CDR3 consists of 17 residues.

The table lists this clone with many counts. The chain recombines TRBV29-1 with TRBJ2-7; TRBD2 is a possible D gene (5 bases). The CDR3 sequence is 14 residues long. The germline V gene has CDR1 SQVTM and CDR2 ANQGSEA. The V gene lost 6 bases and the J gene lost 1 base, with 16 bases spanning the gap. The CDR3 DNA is TGCAGCGTGGAGCAGGACTCCACATCCTACGAGCAGTACTTC. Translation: CSVEQDSTSYEQYF.

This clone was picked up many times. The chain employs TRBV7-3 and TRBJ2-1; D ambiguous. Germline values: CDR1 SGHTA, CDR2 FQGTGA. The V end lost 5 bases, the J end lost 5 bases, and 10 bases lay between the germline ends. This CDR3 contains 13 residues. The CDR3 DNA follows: TGTGCCAGCAGCCAAGGTGGGAACAATGAGCAGTTCTTC. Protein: CASSQGGNNEQFF.

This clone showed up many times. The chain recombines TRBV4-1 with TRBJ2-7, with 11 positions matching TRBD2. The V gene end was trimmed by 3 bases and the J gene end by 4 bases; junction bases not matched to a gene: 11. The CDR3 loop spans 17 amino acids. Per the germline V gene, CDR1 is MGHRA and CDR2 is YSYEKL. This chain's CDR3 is CASSHKRPSGRQYEQYF. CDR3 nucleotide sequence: TGCGCCAGCAGCCATAAGAGGCCTAGCGGGAGGCAGTACGAGCAGTACTTC.

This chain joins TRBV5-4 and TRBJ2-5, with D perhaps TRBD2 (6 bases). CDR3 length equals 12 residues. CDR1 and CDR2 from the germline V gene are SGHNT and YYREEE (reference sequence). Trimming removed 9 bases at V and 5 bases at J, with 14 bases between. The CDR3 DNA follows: TGTGCCATCGGGGTTGGGAGGGAGACCCAGTACTTC. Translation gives CAIGVGRETQYF.

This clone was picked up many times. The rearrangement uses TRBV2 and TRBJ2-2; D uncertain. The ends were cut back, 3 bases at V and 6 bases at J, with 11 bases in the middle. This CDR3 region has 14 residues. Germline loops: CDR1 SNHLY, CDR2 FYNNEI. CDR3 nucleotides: TGTGCCAGCAGTGATCCTGAAGGGTCCGGGGAGCTGTTTTTT. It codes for CASSDPEGSGELFF.

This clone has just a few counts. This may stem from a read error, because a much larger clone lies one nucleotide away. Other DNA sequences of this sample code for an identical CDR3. The CDR3 protein is CASRTGPTEAFF. Here the CDR3 DNA reads TGTGCCAGCAGGACAGGGCCTACTGAAGCTTTCTTT. The gene calls are TRBV6-2 or TRBV6-3 and TRBJ1-1; 7 nucleotides line up with TRBD1. This CDR3 is built from 12 residues. Germline trimming cut 6 bases from V and 5 bases from J; bases unmatched to any gene: 3. Germline CDR1 is MNHEY and CDR2 is SVGEGT.

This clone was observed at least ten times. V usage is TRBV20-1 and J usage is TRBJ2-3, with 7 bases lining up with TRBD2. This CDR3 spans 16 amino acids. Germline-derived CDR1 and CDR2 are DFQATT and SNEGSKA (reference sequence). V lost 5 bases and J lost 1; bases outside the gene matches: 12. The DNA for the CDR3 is TGCAGTGCTGAACCACTTGCGGGAGCCGGCACAGATACGCAGTATTTT. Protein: CSAEPLAGAGTDTQYF.